A selection of T cell receptor beta chains follows, all from one sample in a study of control samples from healthy donors and cancer patients. TCRdb's table, derived via immunoSEQ multiplex PCR, lists solely in-frame clones and lacks some. Of approximately 170,000 clones in the sample, roughly nine tenths were seen once. The sample taken for sequencing was blood. The source is a man aged 25 to 40 in good health. Each CDR3 is given with its conserved first and last residue.

v_call | cdr3_aa
TRBV7-9 | CASSFTRASSGNTIYF
TRBV7-2 | CASSSRLAGGYYNEQFF
TRBV18 | CASSDSVNTEAFF
TRBV4-2 | CASSQDGTGGPYEQFF
TRBV7-2 | CASSWYGTGSYQPQHF
TRBV10-3 | CAISEAEVYEQYF
TRBV19 | CASSPGLAGIETQYF
TRBV9 | CASSGVSLHEQYF
TRBV7-2 | CASSLGGEGAGYTF
TRBV27 | CASSLGRGRSYEQYF
TRBV15 | CATSREELSPLHF
TRBV7-3 | CASSLTSVRDTQYF
TRBV5-1 | CASSSGGTGTTGAFF
TRBV5-1 | CASSFNRPRDTEAFF
TRBV28 | CASSLRGPFEQYF
TRBV30 | CAWKDDRGSQYF